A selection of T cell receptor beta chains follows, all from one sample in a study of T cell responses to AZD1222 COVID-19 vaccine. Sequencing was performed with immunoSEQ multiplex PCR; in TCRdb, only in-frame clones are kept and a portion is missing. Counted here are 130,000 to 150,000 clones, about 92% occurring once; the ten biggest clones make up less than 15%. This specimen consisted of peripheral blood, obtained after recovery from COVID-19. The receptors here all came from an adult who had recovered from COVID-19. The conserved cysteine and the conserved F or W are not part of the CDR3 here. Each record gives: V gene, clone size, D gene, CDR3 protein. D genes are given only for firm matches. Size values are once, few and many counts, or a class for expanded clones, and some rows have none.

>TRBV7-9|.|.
ASSLIESGRGYGYT
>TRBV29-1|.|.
SVVLLQGYQETQY
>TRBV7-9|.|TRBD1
ASSSWKGTGGNEQF
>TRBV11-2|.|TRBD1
ASSSGRGQIYGYT
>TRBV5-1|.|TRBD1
ASSFQGGYEKLF
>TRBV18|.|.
ASSPGSGTGTGELF
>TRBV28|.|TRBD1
ASRGQGAYEQY
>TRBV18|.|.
ASSPGMNTEAF
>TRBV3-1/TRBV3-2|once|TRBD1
ASSQEILRGLFTEAF
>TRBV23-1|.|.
ASSQSRQDGGEQF
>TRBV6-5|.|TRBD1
ASSSGTGYEQY
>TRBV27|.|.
ASSLSRGGEKLF
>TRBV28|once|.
ASSLGWEQF
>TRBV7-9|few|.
ASSPRLGGSSYEQY
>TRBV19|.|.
ASSNRVSYEQY
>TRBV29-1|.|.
SAFRREGTEAF
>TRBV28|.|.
ASSLTRGALYYGYT
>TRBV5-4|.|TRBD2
ASSSPEMTSGLFNEQF
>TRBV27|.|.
ASSRWGGNSPLH
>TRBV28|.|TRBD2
ASTTSGSTDTQY
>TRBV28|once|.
ASSPREMDYGYT
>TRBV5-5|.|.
ASSLEGNYDQPQH
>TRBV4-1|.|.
ASSRVGNTGELF
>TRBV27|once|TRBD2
ASSLGVAGDNEQF
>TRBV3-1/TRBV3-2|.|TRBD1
ASSRDRGGGHGYT
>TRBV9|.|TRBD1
ASSGGQGGEQY